What follows are 13 T cell receptor beta chains derived from one specimen sequenced in a study of cytomegalovirus exposure and HLA in healthy donors. PCR employed 60 Vbeta and 13 Jbeta primers. Method: immunoSEQ multiplex PCR; TCRdb's copy keeps in-frame clones and lacks some. Here the sample spans roughly 72,000 clones, just under 75% being singletons. What was sequenced was PBMCs. The source of these receptors is a human donor in good health.

The J gene is TRBJ1-3, the V gene TRBV6-1; D gene unclear. The CDR3 consists of 14 residues. CDR1 MNHNS and CDR2 SASEGT come from the germline V gene. V was shortened by 3 bases and J by 3 bases, with 9 bases between the two germline ends. The CDR3 DNA reads as TGTGCCAGCAGTGACCTGGACTATGGAAACACCATATATTTT. Amino acid sequence: CASSDLDYGNTIYF.

The V gene is TRBV5-1, the J gene TRBJ2-1; 11 bases line up with TRBD2. This CDR3 spans 16 amino acids. Trimming at V came to 5 bases and at J to 2 bases, leaving 6 bases not matched to a gene. Per germline, CDR1 SGHRS and CDR2 YFSETQ. In DNA, the CDR3 is TGCGCCAGCAGTCTTATAGCGGGAGGGCCCTACAATGAGCAGTTCTTC. Protein sequence: CASSLIAGGPYNEQFF.

This clone was counted a single time. This chain joins TRBV18 and TRBJ1-2; no clear D. The germline V gene encodes CDR1 KGHSH and CDR2 LQKENI. V was shortened by 4 bases and J by 1 base, with 7 bases between the two germline ends. The CDR3 loop spans 13 amino acids. CDR3 nucleotide sequence: TGTGCCAGCTCACGCACGAGTAACTATGGCTACACCTTC. Translating gives CASSRTSNYGYTF.

The chain recombines TRBV25-1 with TRBJ2-1, with 11 nucleotides matching TRBD2. V trimming: 7 bases; J trimming: 4 bases; junction bases outside the gene matches: 15. CDR1 is MGHDK, CDR2 SYGVNS, per germline. There are 18 residues in the CDR3. CDR3 residues: CASKKGTSGLPRYNEQFF. CDR3 sequence (DNA): TGTGCCAGCAAAAAAGGGACTAGCGGCCTACCGAGATACAATGAGCAGTTCTTC.

Judged by abundance, this clone is medium-sized. This sequence joins TRBV6-5 and TRBJ2-1, with 8 bases that match TRBD2. Unmatched junction bases numbered 13, after V lost 6 bases and J lost 9 bases. Germline V gene data show CDR1 as MNHEY and CDR2 as SVGAGI. This CDR3 contains 15 residues. The CDR3 is CASSQIAGSHGEQFF. Here the CDR3 DNA reads TGTGCCAGCAGCCAGATAGCGGGAAGTCATGGTGAGCAGTTCTTC.

The chain couples TRBV6-5 to TRBJ1-5, with D perhaps TRBD1 (6 bases). CDR1 and CDR2 from the germline V gene are MNHEY and SVGAGI. This CDR3 contains 14 residues. V was trimmed by 4 bases and J by 6 bases, leaving 13 bases between them. CDR3 coding DNA: TGTGCCAGCAGTTCTACAGGGTCGGCTCAGCCCCAGCATTTT. It translates to CASSSTGSAQPQHF.

V and J are TRBV15 and TRBJ2-1, with TRBD2 matching 8 bases. The CDR3 extends over 16 amino acids. V shed 1 base, J shed 1 base, and the junction held 3 bases outside the gene matches. CDR1 is LNHNV, CDR2 YYDKDF, per germline (reference sequence). CDR3 in DNA: TGTGCCACCAGCAGAGGACTAGCGAGTTCCTACAATGAGCAGTTCTTC. Its protein is CATSRGLASSYNEQFF.

This chain joins TRBV5-4 and TRBJ2-5, with 12 bases lining up with TRBD1. The germline gives CDR1 SGHNT, CDR2 YYREEE (reference sequence). The CDR3 has 17 residues. V was clipped by 0 bases and J by 2 bases; unmatched bases: 5. Here the CDR3 reads CASSLEGTGGPQETQYF. The DNA of the CDR3 is TGTGCCAGCAGCTTGGAGGGGACAGGGGGCCCGCAAGAGACCCAGTACTTC.

The rearrangement uses TRBV7-8 and TRBJ1-1; a possible D gene is TRBD1 (6 bases). Trimming removed 1 base at V and 3 bases at J, with 15 bases between. Germline V gene lookup returns CDR1 SGHVS and CDR2 FQNEAQ. The CDR3 length is 16 residues. DNA for the CDR3: TGTGCCAGCAGCTTAGGGGGAGGGGGGATTTACACTGAAGCTTTCTTT. Amino acid sequence: CASSLGGGGIYTEAFF.

This clone was detected once. The V and J genes are TRBV7-9 and TRBJ2-3; TRBD2 aligns across 9 bases. V lost 2 bases and J lost 2; bases outside the gene matches: 5. The CDR3 extends over 16 amino acids. The germline V gene encodes CDR1 SEHNR and CDR2 FQNEAQ (reference sequence). Here the CDR3 reads CASSLPTSGTTDTQYF. The DNA for the CDR3 is TGTGCCAGCAGCTTACCGACTAGCGGAACCACAGATACGCAGTATTTT.

V usage is TRBV5-1 and J usage is TRBJ2-1; a possible D gene is TRBD1 (6 bases). CDR1 and CDR2 from the germline V gene are SGHRS and YFSETQ. V was cut by 3 bases and J by 6 bases, with 13 bases left in between. This CDR3 has 14 residues. The CDR3 protein is CASSSGTFINEQFF. The CDR3 bases are TGCGCCAGCAGCTCCGGGACATTCATCAATGAGCAGTTCTTC.

This chain links TRBV6-6 with TRBJ1-1; D gene unclear. CDR1 and CDR2 from the germline V gene are MNHNY and SVGAGI (reference sequence). The CDR3 has 12 amino acids. With 2 bases removed from V and 7 bases from J, the gap between germline ends came to 8 bases. As DNA, the CDR3 is TGTGCCAGCAGTTACCTCGGGAGTGAAGCTTTCTTT. Its translation: CASSYLGSEAFF.

The CDR3 is CASSFLAGVSYEQYF. The CDR3 DNA reads TGTGCCAGCAGTTTCTTAGCGGGAGTTTCCTACGAGCAGTACTTC. This rearrangement joins TRBV27 to TRBJ2-7; the match to TRBD2 covers 9 bases. The ends lost 3 bases at V and 1 base at J; junction bases unmatched: 4. There are 15 residues in the CDR3. The germline CDR1 and CDR2 sequences are MNHEY and SMNVEV (reference sequence).